This T cell receptor beta chain was observed in a study of blood T cell repertoires in COVID-19 (dated by TCRdb to about 2020). Regarding the complete study: Samples covering the acute and convalescent phases of COVID-19 were provided by collaborators in the United States, Italy and Spain. The prospective study material was composed of cDNA or gDNA derived from T cells, B-cell-depleted T cells, or PBMCs. The dataset comprised deeply sampled blood TCRbeta repertoires from subjects exposed to, actively infected with, or recovered from COVID-19. A freely available public database, intended as a resource for researchers studying the immune response to SARS-CoV-2, is where the repertoires were released. The samples were drawn from two sources: the first 160 participants of the ongoing ImmuneRACE study, and fewer than 1,500 subjects contributed by 6 global collaborators. Sample metadata almost always included a de-identified subject ID, COVID-19 status, age in years and sex. Where available, HLA class I and class II types were taken from metadata supplied by the sample provider and were not determined by assay-based typing. What the work shows at the level of the full study, not this receptor alone: The quantity of clinical and demographic metadata differed by source and by participant and was supplied without curation.

Concerning this clone: Its antigen specificity is not known. Base qualities are not provided; no much larger clone lies one nucleotide away.

Participants in the prospective study were aged roughly 18 to 89 years, lived in more than 20 United States geographic areas, and enrolled through a virtual design. In the prospective study, participants were assigned to cohorts based on the clinical history participants reported in a screening survey and a study questionnaire. For ImmuneRACE Cohort 3, a participant was defined as recovered based on two consecutive negative NP/OP PCR tests, clearance by a healthcare professional, or resolution of symptoms. In the prospective study, mobile phlebotomists collected whole blood, serum and a nasopharyngeal or oropharyngeal swab from each participant. Participants in the prospective study had the option to provide additional blood draws and questionnaires over an approximately 2-month period. Before DNA extraction, prospective study blood samples were shipped either frozen or at room temperature. Relative to germline, V is 1 base shorter and J is 1 base shorter, with 10 bases between their ends. Counted from cysteine to phenylalanine, this CDR3 has 15 amino acids. CDR3 DNA only is kept here, 45 bases in frame from base 1. Looking up the germline V gene (reference sequence) yields CDR1 SEHNR and CDR2 FQNEAQ.

TCRbeta CDR3 regions were amplified from genomic DNA by means of the immunoSEQ Assay, a bias-controlled multiplex PCR. As for the original processing: Nucleated cell counts per sample were estimated from amplification of reference gene primers within the assay. Sequence reads were collapsed and filtered to measure the absolute abundance of every unique TCRbeta CDR3 rearrangement. For each sample, productive Simpson clonality was calculated as the square root of Simpson's diversity index over productive rearrangements. This is the immuneACCESS table as TCRdb keeps it, with only in-frame sequences that have V and J called. A part of the clones is gone; compared with another copy, unresolved V genes explain less than half, and the rest is unexplained. V, J and clone size are those of that table, while D and trimming were read from the DNA. The table for this sample lists around 290,000 clones; approximately 88% of them were counted only once. The top ten constitute 1.5% to 2% of the sample.

This sequence originates from a woman aged 40 to 49 who had recovered from COVID-19. Sequenced material: PBMCs or T cells enriched from blood (not recorded which). Recombination linked TRBV7-9 to TRBJ1-2, with the D gene not confidently named. The CDR3 corresponds to CASSLVYVHNYGYTF. The nucleotides are TGTGCCAGCAGCTTAGTTTACGTACATAACTATGGCTACACCTTC.